A single sample gave rise to the 19 T cell receptor beta chains below, sequenced in a study of technical replicates of blood from a handful of donors. Some clones are missing from TCRdb's copy, which holds only in-frame ones; the method was immunoSEQ multiplex PCR. The table includes approximately 81,000 clones, 90% to 98% detected once. Sequencing input: T cells isolated from PBMCs. The receptor source for this set is a human donor in good health.

J is TRBJ1-5 and V is TRBV5-4; D is unclear. The V gene's germline CDR1 is SGHNT and CDR2 YYREEE (reference sequence). V was shortened by 0 bases and J by 4 bases, with 8 bases between the two germline ends. This CDR3 is 14 amino acids long. DNA for the CDR3: TGTGCCAGCAGCTTGGTTGGAGCGAATCAGCCCCAGCATTTT. It is translated as CASSLVGANQPQHF.

The chain couples TRBV6-5 to TRBJ2-5; 7 bases map to TRBD2. The J segment lost 4 bases and the V segment lost 5 bases, leaving 1 base of the junction unmatched. Looked up from germline, CDR1 is MNHEY and CDR2 is SVGAGI. There are 12 residues in the CDR3. Here the CDR3 DNA reads TGTGCCAGCAGTGGCGGGAGAGAGACCCAGTACTTC. Residues: CASSGGRETQYF.

V usage is TRBV28 and J usage is TRBJ2-1, with TRBD2 matching over 12 bases. V dropped 6 bases and J dropped 9; count of bases not matched to a gene: 12. Germline values: CDR1 MDHEN, CDR2 SYDVKM. The CDR3 runs to 16 residues. CDR3 DNA sequence: TGTGCCAGCAGCTCCCCTCTAGCGGGAGGGCCGCGTGAGCAGTTCTTC. It encodes CASSSPLAGGPREQFF. Based on the CDR3 plus reference TRBV28 and TRBJ2-1, the full variable domain is DVKVTQSSRYLVKRTGEKVFLECVQDMDHENMFWYRQDPGLGLRLIYFSYDVKMKEKGDIPEGYSVSREKKERFSLILESASTNQTSMYLCASSSPLAGGPREQFFGPGTRLTVL.

This clone was observed a few times. The chain is built from TRBV2 and TRBJ1-1, with D possibly being TRBD1 (5 bases). The CDR3 is 13 amino acids. Trimming stripped 3 bases from V and 1 base from J, with 6 bases between. CDR1 is SNHLY, CDR2 FYNNEI, per germline. CDR3 nucleotide sequence: TGTGCCAGCAGTGACGGACAGAACACTGAAGCTTTCTTT. This encodes CASSDGQNTEAFF.

The chain links TRBV10-1 to TRBJ1-5; D is undetermined. Germline V gene sequence: CDR1 WNHNN, CDR2 SYGVQD (reference sequence). V lost 0 bases, J lost 4 bases, and 7 bases lay in between. This CDR3 region has 14 residues. The CDR3 bases are TGCGCCAGCAGTGAGTCGGGAGTAAATCAGCCCCAGCATTTT. It codes for CASSESGVNQPQHF.

The rearrangement uses TRBV6-1 and TRBJ2-5; D not resolved. This CDR3 has 13 amino acids. The germline V and J ends were trimmed by 4 bases and 4 bases, with 10 bases remaining between them. CDR1 is MNHNS, CDR2 SASEGT, per germline. CDR3 DNA: TGTGCCAGCAGTGGTAGCTTGGGAGAGACCCAGTACTTC. Its protein is CASSGSLGETQYF.

The chain employs TRBV11-3 and TRBJ2-1, with 8 bases fitting TRBD2. Germline CDR1 is SGHNT and CDR2 is YENEEA. Trimming took 4 bases from V and 4 from J; bases not matched to a gene: 6. The CDR3 spans 15 residues. The CDR3 nucleotides are TGTGCCAGCAGCTCTCGGACTAGCAAGTACAATGAGCAGTTCTTC. It encodes CASSSRTSKYNEQFF.

The rearrangement links TRBV29-1 to TRBJ2-6; D may be TRBD1 (5 bases). The CDR3 consists of 15 residues. Germline CDR1 reads SQVTM; CDR2 reads ANQGSEA. V shed 0 bases and J shed 2 bases, with 8 bases lying between them. The CDR3 protein is CSVEDRRAGANVLTF. In DNA, the CDR3 is TGCAGCGTTGAAGATCGCAGGGCTGGGGCCAACGTCCTGACTTTC.

As DNA, the CDR3 is TGTGCCAGCAGCTCGAGGGACAGCTCTGGGGCCAACGTCCTGACTTTC. Its protein is CASSSRDSSGANVLTF. This chain joins TRBV5-6 and TRBJ2-6; 7 nucleotides match TRBD1. Per the germline V gene, CDR1 is SGHDT and CDR2 is YYEEEE. The J segment lost 0 bases and the V segment lost 3 bases, leaving 3 bases of the junction unmatched. The CDR3 totals 16 residues. Looking up the rest from reference TRBV5-6 and TRBJ2-6 gives the full variable domain: DAGVTQSPTHLIKTRGQQVTLRCSPKSGHDTVSWYQQALGQGPQFIFQYYEEEERQRGNFPDRFSGHQFPNYSSELNVNALLLGDSALYLCASSSRDSSGANVLTFGAGSRLTVL.

The CDR3 bases are TGTGCCAGTAGCGGACAGGGGAAGCCTTACGAGCAGTACTTC. Translating it yields CASSGQGKPYEQYF. The rearrangement joins TRBV19 to TRBJ2-7; 9 positions match TRBD1. Trimming took 6 bases from V and 4 from J; bases not matched to a gene: 7. CDR1 LNHDA and CDR2 SQIVND come from the germline V gene (reference sequence). The CDR3 is 14 amino acids.

V is TRBV6-1 and J is TRBJ2-2; D is possibly TRBD2 (6 bases). V lost 2 bases to trimming and J lost 3 bases, with 25 bases between them. This CDR3 contains 20 residues. CDR1 is MNHNS, CDR2 SASEGT, per germline. The CDR3 here is CASSEIPLTGMGGHTGELFF. CDR3 bases: TGTGCCAGCAGTGAAATTCCCCTTACGGGGATGGGAGGCCACACCGGGGAGCTGTTTTTT.

This chain links TRBV11-2 with TRBJ2-1; 7 bases fit TRBD1. Germline V CDR1 and CDR2: SGHAT, FQNNGV. This CDR3 is built from 15 residues. The junction had 8 bases not matched to a gene; V was cut back by 4 bases and J by 5 bases. The CDR3 sequence is CASSSQGGPNNEQFF. The DNA for the CDR3 is TGTGCCAGCAGCTCCCAAGGGGGCCCCAACAATGAGCAGTTCTTC.

This chain joins TRBV7-9 and TRBJ1-3; TRBD1 is a possible D gene (6 bases). CDR3 length: 13 residues. V was clipped by 5 bases and J by 4 bases, with 9 bases between them. Germline loops: CDR1 SEHNR, CDR2 FQNEAQ (reference sequence). The CDR3 region has the DNA TGTGCCAGCAGCCGACAGGCGGGAAACACCATATATTTT. Translation gives CASSRQAGNTIYF.

This clone was detected once. This chain connects TRBV18 to TRBJ1-5; D is unresolved. CDR3 length: 14 amino acids. Deletions cut 0 bases from V and 4 bases from J, with 7 bases between. CDR1 and CDR2 from the germline V gene are KGHSH and LQKENI. The CDR3 DNA sequence: TGTGCCAGCTCACCACCGCGGCAGAATCAGCCCCAGCATTTT. Protein: CASSPPRQNQPQHF.

The chain combines TRBV12-5 with TRBJ2-3; a weak D match, TRBD2 (6 bases). Germline V gene sequence: CDR1 LGHNT, CDR2 FRNRAP. V lost 0 bases to trimming and J lost 3 bases, with 19 bases between them. The CDR3 length is 18 residues. The CDR3 DNA reads TGTGCTAGTGGTTTGGTAAAGGACGGGAGTATTGTAACAGATACGCAGTATTTT. This translates into CASGLVKDGSIVTDTQYF.

This chain connects TRBV7-9 to TRBJ2-3, with TRBD2 matching over 7 bases. J was trimmed by 1 base and V by 7 bases; bases with no gene match: 20. CDR3 length equals 19 residues. The germline gives CDR1 SEHNR, CDR2 FQNEAQ (reference sequence). CDR3 in DNA: TGTGCCAGCATCCCGCCCGGACTAGACCGCCTTCCCGGCACAGATACGCAGTATTTT. It specifies CASIPPGLDRLPGTDTQYF.

The CDR3 protein is CASLRRDSQSDTQYF. In nucleotides, the CDR3 is TGTGCCAGCCTTCGGAGGGACAGCCAGTCAGATACGCAGTATTTT. The chain uses TRBV7-9 and TRBJ2-3, with a possible D match to TRBD1 (7 bases). Germline V gene data show CDR1 as SEHNR and CDR2 as FQNEAQ (reference sequence). The germline V and J ends were trimmed by 8 bases and 4 bases, with 19 bases remaining between them. The CDR3 is 15 amino acids. The entire variable domain, with the rest obtained from reference TRBV7-9 and TRBJ2-3, is as follows: DTGVSQNPRHKITKRGQNVTFRCDPISEHNRLYWYRQTLGQGPEFLTYFQNEAQLEKSRLLSDRFSAERPKGSFSTLEIQRTEQGDSAMYLCASLRRDSQSDTQYFGPGTRLTVL.

The V gene is TRBV6-5, the J gene TRBJ1-1, with D maybe TRBD1 (5 bases). The CDR3 sequence is 15 residues long. Germline V gives CDR1 MNHEY, CDR2 SVGAGI. V shed 1 base and J shed 1 base, with 10 bases lying between them. In DNA, the CDR3 is TGTGCCAGCAGTTACTGGGGGGATGGGAACACTGAAGCTTTCTTT. Protein product: CASSYWGDGNTEAFF.

This clone was detected a few times. The chain recombines TRBV5-1 with TRBJ1-1; 7 positions match TRBD1. The ends lost 2 bases at V and 4 bases at J; junction bases unmatched: 8. The CDR3 loop spans 15 amino acids. Germline V gene lookup returns CDR1 SGHRS and CDR2 YFSETQ. CDR3: CASSFFRGEITEAFF. The CDR3, as DNA: TGCGCCAGCAGCTTCTTCAGGGGGGAGATCACTGAAGCTTTCTTT.